One and the same sample provided the 30 T cell receptor beta chains below, sequenced in a study of blood T cell repertoires in COVID-19. Clones were sequenced by immunoSEQ multiplex PCR, and TCRdb holds only the in-frame ones, with some missing. In the table there are some 220,000 clones, roughly 88% of which are singletons. Sequencing was performed on peripheral blood. These receptors originate from a man aged 50 or older with active or convalescent COVID-19.

The chain couples TRBV7-9 to TRBJ2-7; possible D gene TRBD2, 5 bases. This CDR3 region has 13 residues. Trimming took off 5 bases at V and 4 bases at J, with 12 bases between the two ends. Germline V gives CDR1 SEHNR, CDR2 FQNEAQ (reference sequence). CDR3 region: CASSHSSGYEQYF. DNA of the CDR3: TGTGCCAGCAGCCACTCAAGCGGTTACGAGCAGTACTTC.

The V and J genes are TRBV19 and TRBJ1-1; maybe TRBD1 (5 bases). Per germline, CDR1 LNHDA and CDR2 SQIVND (reference sequence). The CDR3 length is 14 residues. Trimming removed 7 bases from V and 2 bases from J, with 14 bases in between. Here the CDR3 DNA reads TGTGCCAGTAAACCGGGACTTTCAAACACTGAAGCTTTCTTT. Translation: CASKPGLSNTEAFF.

The chain employs TRBV7-3 and TRBJ2-1; 9 bases fit TRBD1. Trimming at V came to 3 bases and at J to 3 bases, leaving 3 bases not matched to a gene. The CDR3 extends over 15 amino acids. Germline CDR1 and CDR2: SGHTA and FQGTGA. The CDR3 region is CASSFTGGDYNEQFF. The DNA of the CDR3 is TGTGCCAGCAGCTTTACAGGGGGCGACTACAATGAGCAGTTCTTC.

This chain connects TRBV7-9 to TRBJ1-5; no firm D call. Germline CDR1 and CDR2: SEHNR and FQNEAQ (reference sequence). The CDR3 length is 14 residues. Trimming stripped 3 bases from V and 7 bases from J, with 13 bases between. As DNA, the CDR3 is TGTGCCAGCAGCTTCGGCGGGGTAGGACAGCCCCAGCATTTT. It specifies CASSFGGVGQPQHF.

The chain combines TRBV6-2 or TRBV6-3 with TRBJ1-6; D is ambiguous. CDR1 and CDR2 from the germline V gene are MNHEY and SVGEGT. The CDR3 loop spans 14 amino acids. V gave up 0 bases and J gave up 3 bases, with 3 bases separating them. CDR3 nucleotide sequence: TGTGCCAGCAGTTACTCCTACTATAATTCACCCCTCCACTTT. Amino acids: CASSYSYYNSPLHF.

The V gene is TRBV11-2, the J gene TRBJ1-1, with D maybe TRBD1 (5 bases). Trimming removed 3 bases from V and 3 bases from J, with 17 bases in between. Germline V gene lookup returns CDR1 SGHAT and CDR2 FQNNGV. This CDR3 region has 16 residues. DNA of the CDR3: TGTGCCAGCAGCTTGTGGTGGGGCGAAGGGGACACTGAAGCTTTCTTT. Translating it yields CASSLWWGEGDTEAFF.

This sequence joins TRBV7-2 and TRBJ2-1, with TRBD2 identical over 7 bases. The CDR3 is 11 residues long. The V gene end was trimmed by 3 bases and the J gene end by 12 bases; junction bases not matched to a gene: 2. The germline V gene has CDR1 SGHTA and CDR2 FQGNSA. CDR3 DNA: TGTGCCAGCAGCTTGGGGGGGAGGCAGTTCTTC. Its translation: CASSLGGRQFF.

CDR3 sequence reads: CATSRDWRDRGHTEAFF. The CDR3 bases are TGTGCCACCAGCAGAGATTGGCGGGACAGGGGTCACACTGAAGCTTTCTTT. The chain employs TRBV15 and TRBJ1-1, with 10 bases that match TRBD1. The germline V gene encodes CDR1 LNHNV and CDR2 YYDKDF (reference sequence). The CDR3 sequence is 17 residues long. J lost 3 bases, V lost 0 bases, and 7 bases had no gene match.

Details on this clone: In the same sample, other DNA sequences code for this CDR3. The V call is TRBV5-4, the J call TRBJ2-5; TRBD1 is a possible D gene (6 bases). Germline values: CDR1 SGHNT, CDR2 YYREEE (reference sequence). The germline V and J ends were trimmed by 0 bases and 1 base, with 10 bases remaining between them. The CDR3 runs to 15 residues. The CDR3 coding sequence is TGTGCCAGCAGCTTGGGGCAGGGGCTCCAAGAGACCCAGTACTTC. This translates into CASSLGQGLQETQYF.

V and J are TRBV7-3 and TRBJ2-3; 8 bases align to TRBD2. The germline gives CDR1 SGHTA, CDR2 FQGTGA. The CDR3 is 14 amino acids. V lost 1 base and J lost 8; bases outside the gene matches: 5. The CDR3 protein is CASSLSGGYVTQYF. The CDR3 coding sequence is TGTGCCAGCAGCTTAAGCGGGGGGTATGTTACGCAGTATTTT.

The chain uses TRBV20-1 and TRBJ2-1; D is unresolved. The CDR3 covers 11 residues. CDR1 DFQATT and CDR2 SNEGSKA come from the germline V gene (reference sequence). V lost 1 base and J lost 6, with 4 bases in between. This chain's CDR3 is CSARVVNEQFF. The CDR3 DNA reads as TGCAGTGCTAGAGTAGTCAATGAGCAGTTCTTC.

This chain links TRBV18 with TRBJ1-2, with 8 bases identical to TRBD1. Germline trimming cut 6 bases from V and 8 bases from J; bases unmatched to any gene: 8. The CDR3 contains 13 residues. Germline CDR1 KGHSH, CDR2 LQKENI. In DNA form, the CDR3 reads TGTGCCAGCTCGCAACGGGGACAGGCGGGCTACACCTTC. Protein product: CASSQRGQAGYTF.

This rearrangement joins TRBV10-2 to TRBJ1-5; D remains unclear. The germline gives CDR1 WSHSY, CDR2 SAAADI. The V gene lost 5 bases and the J gene lost 3 bases, with 17 bases spanning the gap. The CDR3 spans 16 residues. This CDR3 reads CASSRFGGNPNQPQHF. CDR3 DNA: TGCGCCAGCAGTCGCTTTGGAGGGAATCCCAATCAGCCCCAGCATTTT.

This chain connects TRBV27 to TRBJ1-2; 10 bases are a match to TRBD1. The CDR3 loop spans 16 amino acids. Germline V CDR1 and CDR2: MNHEY, SMNVEV (reference sequence). V lost 0 bases to trimming and J lost 5 bases; unmatched junction nucleotides: 6. CDR3 sequence (DNA): TGTGCCAGCAGTTTATCTCCGGGACAGGGGAGGTATGGCTACACCTTC. It yields the protein CASSLSPGQGRYGYTF.

The chain joins TRBV5-5 to TRBJ1-1; no definite D call. Germline-derived CDR1 and CDR2 are SGHKS and YYEKEE (reference sequence). V shed 4 bases and J shed 0 bases, with 19 bases lying between them. The CDR3 loop spans 17 amino acids. The CDR3 nucleotides are TGTGCCAGCAGCCGAAACGCAGGCTCAACCCTGAACACTGAAGCTTTCTTT. Its protein product is CASSRNAGSTLNTEAFF.

The chain carries TRBV28 and TRBJ1-3; D gene unclear. V was pared by 1 base and J by 0 bases, with 7 bases between. CDR1 MDHEN and CDR2 SYDVKM come from the germline V gene. This CDR3 is built from 15 residues. CDR3 region: CASSLSPGSGNTIYF. Written as DNA, the CDR3 is TGTGCCAGCAGTTTATCCCCAGGCTCTGGAAACACCATATATTTT.

The genes are TRBV27 and TRBJ2-3; D is unresolved. The length of the CDR3 is 13 residues. The ends were cut back, 7 bases at V and 6 bases at J, with 14 bases in the middle. Germline lookup yields CDR1 MNHEY and CDR2 SMNVEV (reference sequence). CDR3 in amino acids: CASTNYPPDTQYF. Written as DNA, the CDR3 is TGTGCCAGCACAAACTACCCACCCGATACGCAGTATTTT.

The V gene is TRBV19, the J gene TRBJ1-2; no clear D gene. Between the trimmed V and J ends, which lost 3 bases and 4 bases, there was a span of 12 bases. Per germline, CDR1 LNHDA and CDR2 SQIVND (reference sequence). The CDR3 is made up of 14 amino acids. CDR3 amino acids: CASSMMTQTYGYTF. The CDR3 DNA sequence: TGTGCCAGTAGTATGATGACTCAAACCTATGGCTACACCTTC.

The chain uses TRBV28 and TRBJ1-4, with D unresolved. The CDR3 extends over 15 amino acids. Trimming cost V 10 bases and J 0 bases, with 15 bases left between them. The germline V gene has CDR1 MDHEN and CDR2 SYDVKM. CDR3: CATNSGSSTNEKLFF. CDR3 DNA: TGTGCCACCAATAGCGGCAGCTCAACTAATGAAAAACTGTTTTTT.

The chain couples TRBV3-1 (or the pseudogene TRBV3-2) to TRBJ1-2; D is uncertain. Germline V CDR1 and CDR2: LGHDT, YNNKEL (reference sequence). The CDR3 runs to 13 residues. Trimming took off 0 bases at V and 8 bases at J, with 10 bases between the two ends. The CDR3 nucleotides read TGTGCCAGCAGCCAAGATGGAGGGCGAGGCTACACCTTC. Its protein is CASSQDGGRGYTF.

This clone was recorded only once. This chain joins TRBV11-2 and TRBJ2-5, with D tentatively TRBD2 (5 bases). Between the trimmed V and J ends, which lost 5 bases and 4 bases, there was a span of 23 bases. This CDR3 is 17 amino acids long. Germline V gene lookup returns CDR1 SGHAT and CDR2 FQNNGV. CDR3 coding DNA: TGTGCCAGCAGCCAGAACCGGGGTGTCGAAATCGCAGAGACCCAGTACTTC. Translating gives CASSQNRGVEIAETQYF. The full variable domain, completed using reference TRBV11-2 and TRBJ2-5, is EAGVAQSPRYKIIEKRQSVAFWCNPISGHATLYWYQQILGQGPKLLIQFQNNGVVDDSQLPKDRFSAERLKGVDSTLKIQPAKLEDSAVYLCASSQNRGVEIAETQYFGPGTRLLVL.

The count of this clone is one. The chain couples TRBV28 to TRBJ1-4; 10 positions agree with TRBD1. The junction had 4 bases not matched to a gene; V was cut back by 2 bases and J by 7 bases. This CDR3 has 15 amino acids. The germline gives CDR1 MDHEN, CDR2 SYDVKM. As DNA, the CDR3 is TGTGCCAGCAGTTTACCCGGACAGGGGGGTGAAAAACTGTTTTTT. It is translated as CASSLPGQGGEKLFF.

The chain employs TRBV28 and TRBJ1-3; 7 nucleotides agree with TRBD1. The V gene end was trimmed by 5 bases and the J gene end by 4 bases; junction bases not matched to a gene: 8. Per the germline V gene, CDR1 is MDHEN and CDR2 is SYDVKM. CDR3 length: 15 residues. CDR3 coding DNA: TGTGCCAGCAGTCCTAGACAGGGACTCGGAAACACCATATATTTT. Translated: CASSPRQGLGNTIYF.

V usage is TRBV19 and J usage is TRBJ1-5; TRBD1 might be the D (6 bases). This CDR3 comprises 15 residues. Trimming took off 5 bases at V and 7 bases at J, with 18 bases between the two ends. Per germline, CDR1 LNHDA and CDR2 SQIVND (reference sequence). For the CDR3, the DNA is TGTGCCAGTAGTTCGGGGGCGGGGGCCCAGCAGCCCCAGCATTTT. Amino acid sequence: CASSSGAGAQQPQHF.

The CDR3 region has the DNA TGTGCCAGCACCCCGGACAGGGGTCGATACACTGAAGCTTTCTTT. Its protein is CASTPDRGRYTEAFF. This rearrangement joins TRBV5-4 to TRBJ1-1; 9 bases agree with TRBD1. J was trimmed by 3 bases and V by 6 bases; bases with no gene match: 9. This CDR3 is built from 15 residues. In germline, CDR1 is SGHNT, CDR2 YYREEE (reference sequence).

The chain carries TRBV7-3 and TRBJ2-3; the D gene is possibly TRBD1 (5 bases). V was cut by 2 bases and J by 0 bases, with 12 bases left in between. The length of the CDR3 is 16 residues. Germline CDR1 and CDR2: SGHTA and FQGTGA. CDR3 loop: CASSLYPGFSTDTQYF. CDR3 in DNA: TGTGCCAGCAGCTTATATCCAGGGTTTAGCACAGATACGCAGTATTTT.

The rearrangement uses TRBV5-6 and TRBJ2-1, with D possibly TRBD1 on 6 matching bases. This CDR3 is built from 14 residues. V lost 0 bases and J lost 8, with 12 bases in between. Germline V gene lookup returns CDR1 SGHDT and CDR2 YYEEEE. The CDR3 nucleotides are TGTGCCAGCAGCTTGGCTGGGGGCGGCGATGAGCAGTTCTTC. As protein: CASSLAGGGDEQFF.

This rearrangement joins TRBV6-4 to TRBJ1-2; D possibly corresponds to TRBD1 (5 bases). Deletions cut 0 bases from V and 4 bases from J, with 6 bases between. The CDR3 loop spans 13 amino acids. Germline CDR1 and CDR2: MRHNA and SNTAGT. CDR3 protein: CASSDSGGYGYTF. The CDR3 DNA is TGTGCCAGCAGTGACTCCGGGGGCTATGGCTACACCTTC.

The chain has TRBV6-5 and TRBJ1-3; D is undetermined. This CDR3 is built from 13 residues. V lost 6 bases, J lost 0 bases, and 6 bases lay in between. CDR1 and CDR2 (germline): MNHEY, SVGAGI. CDR3 loop: CASRHTSGNTIYF. DNA of the CDR3: TGTGCCAGCAGGCACACCTCTGGAAACACCATATATTTT.

The DNA of the CDR3 is TGTGCCAGCAGGGGAAATTTAGGTGGGACAGGGATTGATCAGCCCCAGCATTTT. This translates into CASRGNLGGTGIDQPQHF. The chain recombines TRBV28 with TRBJ1-5, with 9 nucleotides matching TRBD1. CDR3 length: 18 amino acids. Germline CDR1 is MDHEN and CDR2 is SYDVKM. Losses at the gene ends were 6 bases for V and 5 bases for J; bases not matched to a gene: 17.